Listed below are T cell receptor beta chains from one sample, sequenced in a study of blood T cell repertoires in COVID-19. Assay: immunoSEQ multiplex PCR; the TCRdb copy retains only in-frame clones and omits some. Among about 130,000 clones listed, approximately 84% were seen once. The material sequenced was peripheral blood. The receptors stem from a human donor in a cohort sampled during active COVID-19. CDR3s include the opening cysteine and the closing phenylalanine or tryptophan. The D gene is left open where the match is weak. The listing skips clone size in some rows; elsewhere it reads once, few, many or a size class.

>-|TRBD1|TRBJ1-2|TRBV3-1/TRBV3-2
TGTGCCAGCAGTTCCGACAGGGGTGCTGGCTACACCTTC
CASSSDRGAGYTF
>-|TRBD2|TRBJ2-3|TRBV4-1
TGCGCCAGCAGCCAAGAGCCTAGCGGGGGGAAGCAGTATTTT
CASSQEPSGGKQYF
>once|TRBD1|TRBJ2-7|TRBV5-6
TGTGCCAGCAGCATGGACAGGGGCAACTACGAGCAGTACTTC
CASSMDRGNYEQYF
>-|-|TRBJ1-1|TRBV29-1
TGCAGCGGCCGCAGGGAAGAGGCTGAAGCTTTCTTT
CSGRREEAEAFF
>-|TRBD1|TRBJ2-7|TRBV30
TGTGCCTGGAGTGTGGGACAGGGGCTCAACGAGCAGTACTTC
CAWSVGQGLNEQYF
>-|TRBD1|TRBJ1-2|TRBV18
TGTGCCAGCTCACCGTCCCGGGACAGCTATGGCTACACCTTC
CASSPSRDSYGYTF
>-|-|TRBJ1-5|TRBV6-5
TGTGCCAGCAGCGGATCAGGAGGGAATCAGCCCCAGCATTTT
CASSGSGGNQPQHF
>-|TRBD1|TRBJ2-5|TRBV7-6
TGTGCCAGCAGCTGGGGGCCTACAGGGGCCCAAGAGACCCAGTACTTC
CASSWGPTGAQETQYF
>-|TRBD1|TRBJ1-6|TRBV7-3
TGTGCCAGCAGCTCACAGGGGAATTCACCCCTCCACTTT
CASSSQGNSPLHF
>-|-|TRBJ2-5|TRBV6-5
TGTGCCAGCAGTTACTCGGCGGGGTGGCAAGAGACCCAGTACTTC
CASSYSAGWQETQYF
>-|-|TRBJ2-7|TRBV6-5
TGTGCCAGCAGTTACTCTGGGGCAGTCCTCTCCTACGAGCAGTACTTC
CASSYSGAVLSYEQYF
>-|-|TRBJ1-4|TRBV5-1
TGCGCCAGCAGCACGGGTCTAAATGAAAAACTGTTTTTT
CASSTGLNEKLFF
>-|-|TRBJ2-7|TRBV4-1
TGCGCCAGCAGCCAAAACAAGGAGTACGAGCAGTACTTC
CASSQNKEYEQYF
>-|TRBD1|TRBJ1-6|TRBV30
TGTGCCTGGAGCCCACCGGGACAGGGTGTGTCACCCCTCCACTTT
CAWSPPGQGVSPLHF
>-|-|TRBJ2-7|TRBV9
TGTGCCAGCAGCTCCGGTGAGGGGGGGCCCTACGAGCAGTACTTC
CASSSGEGGPYEQYF
>-|-|TRBJ1-1|TRBV3-1/TRBV3-2
TGTGCCAGCAGCCGAGGCACAGGGTTAGGAACTGAAGCTTTCTTT
CASSRGTGLGTEAFF
>-|-|TRBJ1-1|TRBV19
TGTGCCAGTAGTATAGGGGGAGGAGGGCCGCGCACTGAAGCTTTCTTT
CASSIGGGGPRTEAFF
>-|-|TRBJ1-6|TRBV18
TGTGCCAGCTCACCTTTGACAGGTCACATTCTGGGTCCCCTCCACTTT
CASSPLTGHILGPLHF
>-|-|TRBJ1-5|TRBV9
TGTGCCAGCAGTGCCGACCCACTCGGGAATCAGCCCCAGCATTTT
CASSADPLGNQPQHF
>-|TRBD1|TRBJ1-4|TRBV7-8
TGTGCCAGCAGCCCGACAGGGGGCCTAGCTAATGAAAAACTGTTTTTT
CASSPTGGLANEKLFF
>-|-|TRBJ2-2|TRBV2
TGTGCCAGCAGTGCCCAGGGGCTGGACACCGGGGAGCTGTTTTTT
CASSAQGLDTGELFF
>few|-|TRBJ2-5|TRBV5-1
TGCGCCAGCAGCTTGACACTAGGAGAGACCCAGTACTTC
CASSLTLGETQYF
>-|-|TRBJ1-2|TRBV5-6
TGTGCCAGCAGCTTGCAGGGCAGGGTCTATGGCTACACCTTC
CASSLQGRVYGYTF
>-|-|TRBJ2-5|TRBV5-4
TGTGCCAGCTCACCCGGAGGGGGGGGGCGAGGGGAGACCCAGTACTTC
CASSPGGGGRGETQYF
>-|TRBD1|TRBJ2-1|TRBV6-5
TGTGCCAGCAGTAGGGGGACAGAGTACAATGAGCAGTTCTTC
CASSRGTEYNEQFF
>-|TRBD1|TRBJ1-3|TRBV5-1
TGCGCCAGCAGCTCCGGACAGGGGCCGAGCTCTGGAAACACCATATATTTT
CASSSGQGPSSGNTIYF
>-|TRBD1|TRBJ1-2|TRBV6-5
TGTGCCAGCACCAGGGACAGGGACTATGGCTACACCTTC
CASTRDRDYGYTF
>once|TRBD1|TRBJ2-7|TRBV30
TGTGCCTGGAGTGTACATTCACAGGGGGCCCGGTACTTC
CAWSVHSQGARYF
>-|-|TRBJ1-5|TRBV27
TGTGCCAGCAGGCCCGCGGGGGCGAATCAGCCCCAGCATTTT
CASRPAGANQPQHF
>few|-|TRBJ1-1|TRBV15
TGTGCCACCAGCAAGACAGGGAACACTGAAGCTTTCTTT
CATSKTGNTEAFF
>-|-|TRBJ1-4|TRBV7-2
TGTGCCAGCAGCTTTTTTTCCACAACTAATGAAAAACTGTTTTTT
CASSFFSTTNEKLFF
>-|-|TRBJ1-2|TRBV5-1
TGCGCCAGCAGTCAGACATCCCGGGGGTCCTATGGCTACACCTTC
CASSQTSRGSYGYTF
>-|TRBD2|TRBJ2-1|TRBV6-2/TRBV6-3
TGTGCCAGCAGTTTACTAGCGGCCGGGGATGAGCAGTTCTTC
CASSLLAAGDEQFF
>-|TRBD2|TRBJ2-2|TRBV13
TGTGCCAGCAGCCGAGGACTAGCGACAACCGGGGAGCTGTTTTTT
CASSRGLATTGELFF
>few|-|TRBJ2-1|TRBV18
TGTGCCAGCACCGGGGATCTGGGGGCCAATGAGCAGTTCTTC
CASTGDLGANEQFF
>-|TRBD1|TRBJ2-7|TRBV19
TGTGCCAGTAGGGACAGGGTAGGCGAGCAGTACTTC
CASRDRVGEQYF
>once|TRBD1|TRBJ1-1|TRBV6-5
TGTGCCAGCAGGCTGGACAGGGCGAACACTGAAGCTTTCTTT
CASRLDRANTEAFF
>-|TRBD2|TRBJ2-2|TRBV6-6
TGTGCCAGCAGCCTAGGACTAGCGGCCGGAGAGCTGTTTTTT
CASSLGLAAGELFF
>-|-|TRBJ1-2|TRBV19
TGTGCCAGTAGTACCGACACAGAATTCTATGGCTACACCTTC
CASSTDTEFYGYTF
>-|-|TRBJ2-2|TRBV6-4
TGTGCCAGCAGTCCCCTCGGGGGGCACACCGGGGAGCTGTTTTTT
CASSPLGGHTGELFF
>-|TRBD1|TRBJ2-3|TRBV6-5
TGTGCCAGCAGCACGGGGGACAGGGCCACAGATACGCAGTATTTT
CASSTGDRATDTQYF
>-|TRBD1|TRBJ2-7|TRBV7-9
TGTGCCAGCAGCTTAGACACGGGACAGGGATCCTACGAGCAGTACTTC
CASSLDTGQGSYEQYF
>-|-|TRBJ1-2|TRBV7-9
TGTGCCAGCAGCCCGCAGAACTATGGCTACACCTTC
CASSPQNYGYTF
>-|TRBD1|TRBJ2-2|TRBV11-2
TGTGCCAGCAGCTTACTTCGGACAGGGAACACCGGGGAGCTGTTTTTT
CASSLLRTGNTGELFF
>-|-|TRBJ1-2|TRBV6-5
TGTGCCAGCAGTTCCGGGACAATCTATGGCTACACCTTC
CASSSGTIYGYTF
>-|-|TRBJ2-7|TRBV5-1
TGCGCCAGCAAAAATTGGGCAGGGCCTGACGAGCAGTACTTC
CASKNWAGPDEQYF
>once|TRBD1|TRBJ1-2|TRBV6-5
TGTGCCAGCAGAAGGACAGGGGGCTATGGCTACACCTTC
CASRRTGGYGYTF
>-|TRBD1|TRBJ1-3|TRBV18
TGTGCCAGCTCACCGGCAGGGGGGACCTCTGGAAACACCATATATTTT
CASSPAGGTSGNTIYF
>-|TRBD1|TRBJ1-1|TRBV5-1
TGCGCCAGCAGCGGATCGACAGGGGGCAGGACTGAAGCTTTCTTT
CASSGSTGGRTEAFF
>-|TRBD1|TRBJ2-7|TRBV5-1
TGCGCCAGCAGCCAAGCGACAGGGACCTACGAGCAGTACTTC
CASSQATGTYEQYF
>-|-|TRBJ2-1|TRBV7-2
TGTGCCAGCAGCCCCGACACTTTCCGAACCTCTGAGCAGTTCTTC
CASSPDTFRTSEQFF
>-|-|TRBJ1-3|TRBV25-1
TGTGCCAGCAGTGGCGGGGGGGGCACGGGAAACACCATATATTTT
CASSGGGGTGNTIYF
>-|-|TRBJ2-1|TRBV12-3/TRBV12-4
TGTGCCAGCACCTCTTTCTCCTACAATGAGCAGTTCTTC
CASTSFSYNEQFF
>-|-|TRBJ2-3|TRBV4-2
TGTGCCAGCAGCCCCCAGGGTGGGCAAAGTACGGGTACGCAGTATTTT
CASSPQGGQSTGTQYF
>-|-|TRBJ1-6|TRBV5-1
TGCGCCAGCAGCTTGGCCCAATCGGGGGTGCACTATAATTCACCCCTCCACTTT
CASSLAQSGVHYNSPLHF